This is a list of T cell receptor beta chains from one sample in a study of blood T cells in healthy people across ages. MiXCR, applied by TCRdb to the 5' RACE reads, yields one record per CDR3 protein. The sample contains approximately 1,000,000 distinct CDR3 sequences, more than 30% of which appear only once. Specimen: blood. The origin of the receptors is a man aged 18 to 29 in good health. CDR3s include the opening cysteine and the closing phenylalanine or tryptophan. Each record gives: V gene, J gene, clone size, D gene, CDR3 DNA, CDR3 protein. A D gene is named only where the DNA matches it firmly. A row's size may be missing; if present it is once, few, many or a size class.

>TRBV3-1|TRBJ2-2|NA|NA
TGTGCCAGCAGCCAAGTTAGCACCGGGGAGCTGTTTTTT
CASSQVSTGELFF
>TRBV2|TRBJ2-5|NA|NA
TGTGCCAGCAGTGAAGTTACAGTGGAGACCCAGTACTTC
CASSEVTVETQYF
>TRBV6-6|TRBJ2-7|NA|NA
TGTGCCAGCAAACCAACTCAGGGGACCTCCTACGAGCAGTACTTC
CASKPTQGTSYEQYF
>TRBV20-1|TRBJ1-1|NA|NA
TGCGTCACGCCACAGGGAGTCTCTGAAGCTTTCTTT
CVTPQGVSEAFF
>TRBV12-3/TRBV12-4|TRBJ2-3|once|TRBD2
TGTGCCAGCAGTTTAGTAGCGGGGCTTGTCACAGATGCGCAGTATTTT
CASSLVAGLVTDAQYF
>TRBV29-1|TRBJ1-2|few|NA
TGCAGCGTTGGCGGGCGGACTAATGGCTACACCTTC
CSVGGRTNGYTF
>TRBV6-2/TRBV6-3|TRBJ2-7|few|NA
TGTGCCAGCAGTTACTCGAATATCCAGGGAGAAGTCTACGAGCAGTACTTC
CASSYSNIQGEVYEQYF
>TRBV28|TRBJ2-3|few|TRBD1
TGTGCCAGCAGTTCGACCTCCCGGGACAGGGAAGATACGCAGTATTTT
CASSSTSRDREDTQYF
>TRBV5-1|TRBJ2-5|NA|TRBD1
TGCGCCAGCAGCAGACAGGGATTTGTCTACAATGAGCAGTACTTC
CASSRQGFVYNEQYF
>TRBV10-3|TRBJ2-3|NA|TRBD2
TGTGCCATAACCCCGGGACTAGCCCCGTCAGGTACGCAGTATTTT
CAITPGLAPSGTQYF
>TRBV6-2/TRBV6-3|TRBJ2-2|few|NA
TGTGCCAGCAGAACGTCTAGGGCCGGGGAGCTGTTTTTT
CASRTSRAGELFF
>TRBV3-1|TRBJ2-5|NA|NA
TGTGCCAGCAGCCAACCCCAACCCAGAGAGACCCAGTACTTC
CASSQPQPRETQYF
>TRBV13|TRBJ2-1|NA|NA
TGTGCCAGCAGCCGAGGGGACCCGGGGTCCGATGAGCAGTTCTTC
CASSRGDPGSDEQFF
>TRBV15|TRBJ2-7|NA|TRBD1
TGTGCCACCAGCAGAGACCCGGGACAGGGGGAGCAGTACTTC
CATSRDPGQGEQYF
>TRBV6-1|TRBJ2-1|few|TRBD2
TGTGCCAGCAGTAGAAGCGGGGAGTCCTACAATGAGCAGTTCTTC
CASSRSGESYNEQFF
>TRBV20-1|TRBJ2-1|many|NA
TGCAGTGCTAGAGAACAGGGTTATGAGCAGTTCTTC
CSAREQGYEQFF
>TRBV7-2|TRBJ2-3|NA|NA
TGTGCCAGCAGCCCGAGCGGTGGGGGAGCGCACACAGATACGCAGTATTTT
CASSPSGGGAHTDTQYF
>TRBV27|TRBJ2-3|few|NA
TGTGCCAGCAGTTTTTCCGGGCTCCTCACAGATACGCAGTATTTT
CASSFSGLLTDTQYF